This T cell receptor (beta chain) was sequenced during a study of T cell clones after liver transplantation. Turning to the study itself: Third-party-reactive TCRbeta sequences from pre-transplant mixed lymphocyte reactions served as antigen-independent comparators.

Using immunoSEQ multiplex PCR, the repertoire was profiled, and TCRdb retains in-frame clones only, with some absent. The sample records 55,000 to 75,000 clones, about 71% being singletons. CDR1 SGHVS and CDR2 FQNEAQ come from the germline V gene. The CDR3 sequence is 13 residues long. Deletions cut 5 bases from V and 4 bases from J, with 12 bases between. The sequences come from CD4+ T cells from blood, collected at the 15-month timepoint. This rearrangement joins TRBV7-8 to TRBJ2-7; D gene ambiguous. The sequence derives from a human patient who received a liver transplant. The T cells may partly be graft donor cells. CDR3 region: CASSPGPNYEQYF. Here the CDR3 DNA reads TGTGCCAGCAGCCCCGGGCCGAATTACGAGCAGTACTTC.